This T cell receptor beta chain was identified during a study of OX40 agonist ivuxolimab in advanced cancers. The repertoire was sequenced with immunoSEQ multiplex PCR; TCRdb's copy has only in-frame clones and lacks some. Found here are 65,000 to 95,000 clones, 84% of them singletons; the top ten hold roughly 0.5%. Germline loops: CDR1 MNHEY, CDR2 SVGAGI. J lost 0 bases, V lost 6 bases, and 3 bases had no gene match. CDR3 length equals 14 residues. Specimen: CD4+ or CD8+ T cells sorted from blood, collected in a trial of the OX40 agonist ivuxolimab. The sequence was collected from an adult with an advanced solid tumor such as melanoma, head and neck, liver or kidney cancer. V and J are TRBV6-5 and TRBJ1-1, with 8 bases lining up with TRBD1. CDR3 sequence reads: CASRTGAMNTEAFF. The DNA for the CDR3 is TGTGCCAGCAGGACAGGGGCTATGAACACTGAAGCTTTCTTT.